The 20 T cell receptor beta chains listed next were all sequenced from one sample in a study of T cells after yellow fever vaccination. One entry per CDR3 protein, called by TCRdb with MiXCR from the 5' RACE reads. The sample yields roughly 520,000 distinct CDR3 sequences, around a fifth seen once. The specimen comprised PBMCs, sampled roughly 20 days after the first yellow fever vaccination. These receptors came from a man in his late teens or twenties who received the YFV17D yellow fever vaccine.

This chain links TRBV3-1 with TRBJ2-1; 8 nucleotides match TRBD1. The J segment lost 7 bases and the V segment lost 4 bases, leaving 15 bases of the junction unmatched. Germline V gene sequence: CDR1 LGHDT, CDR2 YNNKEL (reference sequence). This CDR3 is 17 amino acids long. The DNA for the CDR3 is TGTGCCAGCAGCCGCCTAGGAGGGCAGGGGGCAGGGAATGAGCAGTTCTTC. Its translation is CASSRLGGQGAGNEQFF.

CDR3 amino acids: CASSDTTGGDSPLHF. CDR3 bases: TGTGCCAGCAGCGACACGACAGGGGGCGACTCACCCCTCCACTTT. The rearrangement uses TRBV6-1 and TRBJ1-6; 10 bases line up with TRBD1. In germline, CDR1 is MNHNS, CDR2 SASEGT. This CDR3 has 15 residues. After removal of 6 bases from V and 10 bases from J, the junction contained 9 bases not matched to a gene.

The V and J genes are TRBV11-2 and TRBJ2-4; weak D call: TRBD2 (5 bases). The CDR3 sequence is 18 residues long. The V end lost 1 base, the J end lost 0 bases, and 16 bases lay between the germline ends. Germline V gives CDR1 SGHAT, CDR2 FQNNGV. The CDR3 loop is CASSLVASNGLAKNIQYF. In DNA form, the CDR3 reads TGTGCCAGCAGCTTAGTGGCTAGCAATGGCCTAGCCAAAAACATTCAGTACTTC.

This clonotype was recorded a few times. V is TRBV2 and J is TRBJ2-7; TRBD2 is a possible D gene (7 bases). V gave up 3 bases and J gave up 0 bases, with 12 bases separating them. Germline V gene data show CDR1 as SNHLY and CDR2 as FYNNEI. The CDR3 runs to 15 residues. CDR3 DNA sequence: TGTGCCAGCAGTGATAGGGGGGGCCCCTCCTACGAGCAGTACTTC. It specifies CASSDRGGPSYEQYF. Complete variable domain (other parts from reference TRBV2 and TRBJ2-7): EPEVTQTPSHQVTQMGQEVILRCVPISNHLYFYWYRQILGQKVEFLVSFYNNEISEKSEIFDDQFSVERPDGSNFTLKIRSTKLEDSAMYFCASSDRGGPSYEQYFGPGTRLTVT.

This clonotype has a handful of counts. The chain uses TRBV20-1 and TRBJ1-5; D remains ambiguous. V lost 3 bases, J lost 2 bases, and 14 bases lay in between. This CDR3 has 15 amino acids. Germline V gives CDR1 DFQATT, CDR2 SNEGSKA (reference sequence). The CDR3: CSARASVGGNQPQHF. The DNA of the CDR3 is TGCAGTGCTAGGGCGTCCGTAGGTGGCAATCAGCCCCAGCATTTT.

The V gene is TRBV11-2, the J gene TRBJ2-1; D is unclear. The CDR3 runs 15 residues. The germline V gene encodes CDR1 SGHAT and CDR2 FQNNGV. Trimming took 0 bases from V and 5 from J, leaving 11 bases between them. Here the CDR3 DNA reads TGTGCCAGCAGCTTAGACCAAGGTTGGGACAATGAGCAGTTCTTC. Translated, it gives CASSLDQGWDNEQFF.

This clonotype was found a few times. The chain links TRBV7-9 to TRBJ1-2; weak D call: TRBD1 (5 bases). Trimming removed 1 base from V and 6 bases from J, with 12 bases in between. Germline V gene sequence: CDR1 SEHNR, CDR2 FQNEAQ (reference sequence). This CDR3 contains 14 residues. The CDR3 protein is CASSLGGGEDGYTF. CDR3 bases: TGTGCCAGCAGCTTAGGCGGAGGGGAGGATGGCTACACCTTC.

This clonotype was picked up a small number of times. The CDR3 DNA is TGCGCCAGCAGCTTCGGCAGCATCTCCTACGAGCAGTACTTC. It encodes CASSFGSISYEQYF. This sequence joins TRBV5-1 and TRBJ2-7; D gene ambiguous. Germline values: CDR1 SGHRS, CDR2 YFSETQ. The CDR3 runs 14 residues. V was pared by 2 bases and J by 0 bases, with 9 bases between.

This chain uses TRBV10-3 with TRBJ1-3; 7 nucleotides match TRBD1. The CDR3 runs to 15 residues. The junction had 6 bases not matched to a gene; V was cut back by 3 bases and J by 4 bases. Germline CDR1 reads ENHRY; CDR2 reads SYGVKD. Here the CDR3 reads CAISDTGVSGNTIYF. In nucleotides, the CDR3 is TGTGCCATCAGTGATACAGGGGTATCCGGAAACACCATATATTTT.

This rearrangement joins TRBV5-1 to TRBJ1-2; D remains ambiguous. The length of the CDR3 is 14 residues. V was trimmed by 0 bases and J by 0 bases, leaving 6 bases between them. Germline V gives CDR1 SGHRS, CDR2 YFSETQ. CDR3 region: CASSLEVPNYGYTF. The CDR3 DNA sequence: TGCGCCAGCAGCTTGGAAGTTCCTAACTATGGCTACACCTTC.

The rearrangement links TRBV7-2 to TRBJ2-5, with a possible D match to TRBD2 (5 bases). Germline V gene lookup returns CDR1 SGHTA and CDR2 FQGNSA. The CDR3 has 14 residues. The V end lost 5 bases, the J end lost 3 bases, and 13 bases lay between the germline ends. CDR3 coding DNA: TGTGCCAGCAGCGGGAGCGCGTTTGAAGAGACCCAGTACTTC. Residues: CASSGSAFEETQYF. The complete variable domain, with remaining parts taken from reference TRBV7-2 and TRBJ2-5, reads GAGVSQSPSNKVTEKGKDVELRCDPISGHTALYWYRQSLGQGLEFLIYFQGNSAPDKSGLPSDRFSAERTGGSVSTLTIQRTQQEDSAVYLCASSGSAFEETQYFGPGTRLLVL.

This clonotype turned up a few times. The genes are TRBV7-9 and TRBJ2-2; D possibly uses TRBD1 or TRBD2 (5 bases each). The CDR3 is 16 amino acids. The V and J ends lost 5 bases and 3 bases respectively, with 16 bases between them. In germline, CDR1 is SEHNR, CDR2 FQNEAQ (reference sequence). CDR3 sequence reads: CASSPPKGPYTGELFF. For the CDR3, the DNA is TGTGCCAGCAGCCCCCCCAAGGGACCCTACACCGGGGAGCTGTTTTTT. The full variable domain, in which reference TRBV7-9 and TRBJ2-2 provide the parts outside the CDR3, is DTGVSQNPRHKITKRGQNVTFRCDPISEHNRLYWYRQTLGQGPEFLTYFQNEAQLEKSRLLSDRFSAERPKGSFSTLEIQRTEQGDSAMYLCASSPPKGPYTGELFFGEGSRLTVL.

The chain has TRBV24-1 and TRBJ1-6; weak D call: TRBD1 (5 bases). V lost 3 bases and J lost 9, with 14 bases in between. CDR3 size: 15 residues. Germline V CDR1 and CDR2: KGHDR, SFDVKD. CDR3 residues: CATSDGALRSSPLHF. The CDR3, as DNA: TGTGCCACCAGTGATGGGGCCCTCCGGAGTTCACCCCTCCACTTT.

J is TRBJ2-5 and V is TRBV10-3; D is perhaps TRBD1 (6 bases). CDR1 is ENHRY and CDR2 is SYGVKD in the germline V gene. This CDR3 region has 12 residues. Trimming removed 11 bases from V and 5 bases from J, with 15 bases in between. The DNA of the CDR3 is TGTGCCGCCGCAGGGGAATTTGAGACCCAGTACTTC. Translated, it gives CAAAGEFETQYF.

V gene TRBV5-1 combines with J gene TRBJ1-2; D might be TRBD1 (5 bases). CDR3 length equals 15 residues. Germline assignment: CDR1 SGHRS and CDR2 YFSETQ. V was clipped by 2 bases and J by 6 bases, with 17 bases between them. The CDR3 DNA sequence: TGCGCCAGCAGCTTATCGGAAACAGGAGTGAATGGCTACACCTTC. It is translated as CASSLSETGVNGYTF.

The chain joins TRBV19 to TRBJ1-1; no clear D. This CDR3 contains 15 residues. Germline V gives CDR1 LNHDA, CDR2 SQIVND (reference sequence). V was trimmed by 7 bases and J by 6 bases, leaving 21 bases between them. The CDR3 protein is CASKFTWQTQPEAFF. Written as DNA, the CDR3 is TGTGCCAGTAAGTTTACGTGGCAGACCCAGCCTGAAGCTTTCTTT.

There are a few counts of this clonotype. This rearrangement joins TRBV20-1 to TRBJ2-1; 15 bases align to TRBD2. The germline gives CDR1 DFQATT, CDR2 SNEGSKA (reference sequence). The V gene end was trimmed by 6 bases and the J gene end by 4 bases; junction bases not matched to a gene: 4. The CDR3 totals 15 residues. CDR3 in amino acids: CSAAGLAGGYNEQFF. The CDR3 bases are TGCAGTGCGGCGGGACTAGCGGGGGGATACAATGAGCAGTTCTTC.

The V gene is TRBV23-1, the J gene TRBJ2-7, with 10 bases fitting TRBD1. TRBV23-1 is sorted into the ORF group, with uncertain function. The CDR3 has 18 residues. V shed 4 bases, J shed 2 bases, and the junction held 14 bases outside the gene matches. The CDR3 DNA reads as TGCGCCAGCAGTCGGGGACCGGGACAGGGGCCCCCAGCCTACGAGCAGTACTTC. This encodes CASSRGPGQGPPAYEQYF.

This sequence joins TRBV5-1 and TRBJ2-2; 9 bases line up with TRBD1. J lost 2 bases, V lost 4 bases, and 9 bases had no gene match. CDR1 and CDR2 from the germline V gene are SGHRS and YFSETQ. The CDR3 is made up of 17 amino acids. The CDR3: CASSMKPGQGNTGELFF. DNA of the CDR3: TGCGCCAGCAGCATGAAACCGGGACAGGGCAACACCGGGGAGCTGTTTTTT.

The CDR3 sequence: CATSRGTGSQYF. The CDR3 coding sequence is TGTGCCACCAGCAGGGGAACAGGGAGTCAGTACTTC. The V gene is TRBV15, the J gene TRBJ2-4; a possible D gene is TRBD1 (6 bases). The CDR3 totals 12 residues. Germline CDR1 LNHNV, CDR2 YYDKDF (reference sequence). Between the trimmed V and J ends, which lost 3 bases and 12 bases, there was a span of 12 bases. Looking up the rest from reference TRBV15 and TRBJ2-4 gives the full variable domain: DAMVIQNPRYQVTQFGKPVTLSCSQTLNHNVMYWYQQKSSQAPKLLFHYYDKDFNNEADTPDNFQSRRPNTSFCFLDIRSPGLGDTAMYLCATSRGTGSQYFGAGTRLSVL.